A selection of T cell receptor beta chains follows, all from one sample in a study of blood T cell repertoires in COVID-19. Clones were sequenced by immunoSEQ multiplex PCR, and TCRdb holds only the in-frame ones, with some missing. This repertoire shows under 200,000 clones, around 77% found once; its top ten account for around 6.3%. Sequences were obtained from peripheral blood. These receptors all come from a man between 65 and 80 years old with active or convalescent COVID-19. Both conserved end residues are part of each CDR3. D genes are given only for firm matches. A row's size may be missing; if present it is once, few, many or a size class.

v_call: TRBV5-4; d_call: .; j_call: TRBJ2-3; clone_size: few; cdr3_aa: CASSLPGAMTDTQYF; cdr3_nt: TGTGCCAGCAGCCTCCCGGGTGCGATGACAGATACGCAGTATTTT
v_call: TRBV2; d_call: .; j_call: TRBJ2-5; clone_size: .; cdr3_aa: CASSLEGVSMETQYF; cdr3_nt: TGTGCCAGCAGTTTAGAGGGCGTATCAATGGAGACCCAGTACTTC
v_call: TRBV6-1; d_call: .; j_call: TRBJ1-1; clone_size: .; cdr3_aa: CASSERQPGTEAFF; cdr3_nt: TGTGCCAGCAGTGAAAGGCAACCGGGGACTGAAGCTTTCTTT
v_call: TRBV7-6; d_call: TRBD1; j_call: TRBJ1-2; clone_size: .; cdr3_aa: CASSPSRDRVQGYTF; cdr3_nt: TGTGCCAGCAGCCCTAGCCGGGACAGGGTTCAAGGCTACACCTTC
v_call: TRBV5-1; d_call: .; j_call: TRBJ2-3; clone_size: few; cdr3_aa: CASSLGTSTDTQYF; cdr3_nt: TGCGCCAGCAGCTTGGGGACTAGCACAGATACGCAGTATTTT
v_call: TRBV5-4; d_call: TRBD1; j_call: TRBJ2-5; clone_size: .; cdr3_aa: CASSTGQVDLETQYF; cdr3_nt: TGTGCCAGCAGCACGGGACAGGTCGACTTGGAGACCCAGTACTTC
v_call: TRBV18; d_call: .; j_call: TRBJ2-5; clone_size: .; cdr3_aa: CASSPSRLARQETQYF; cdr3_nt: TGTGCCAGCTCACCCTCCCGGCTAGCGAGACAAGAGACCCAGTACTTC
v_call: TRBV10-3; d_call: .; j_call: TRBJ1-3; clone_size: .; cdr3_aa: CAISESTSGNTIYF; cdr3_nt: TGTGCCATCAGTGAGTCGACTTCTGGAAACACCATATATTTT
v_call: TRBV27; d_call: TRBD2; j_call: TRBJ2-3; clone_size: .; cdr3_aa: CASSLGLAGGLNTQYF; cdr3_nt: TGTGCCAGCAGTCTTGGACTAGCGGGAGGGTTGAATACGCAGTATTTT
v_call: TRBV6-5; d_call: .; j_call: TRBJ2-7; clone_size: .; cdr3_aa: CASSYSGWRGEQYF; cdr3_nt: TGTGCCAGCAGTTACTCCGGGTGGCGGGGAGAGCAGTACTTC
v_call: TRBV11-2; d_call: .; j_call: TRBJ2-5; clone_size: .; cdr3_aa: CASSLGNRAETQYF; cdr3_nt: TGTGCCAGCAGCTTAGGCAACAGGGCAGAGACCCAGTACTTC
v_call: TRBV30; d_call: TRBD2; j_call: TRBJ2-3; clone_size: few; cdr3_aa: CAWSPLAGALLPKTQYF; cdr3_nt: TGTGCCTGGAGTCCACTAGCGGGGGCCCTGCTCCCCAAGACGCAGTATTTT
v_call: TRBV28; d_call: .; j_call: TRBJ1-2; clone_size: .; cdr3_aa: CAWGDVVRGYTF; cdr3_nt: TGTGCTTGGGGGGACGTAGTCCGGGGCTACACCTTC
v_call: TRBV3-1/TRBV3-2; d_call: TRBD1; j_call: TRBJ1-1; clone_size: .; cdr3_aa: CASTAYPGTGGGYTEAFF; cdr3_nt: TGTGCCAGCACCGCCTATCCCGGGACAGGGGGAGGGTACACTGAAGCTTTCTTT
v_call: TRBV7-6; d_call: TRBD1; j_call: TRBJ2-5; clone_size: .; cdr3_aa: CASSLASTGGWETQYF; cdr3_nt: TGTGCCAGCAGCTTAGCCTCGACAGGGGGCTGGGAGACCCAGTACTTC
v_call: TRBV30; d_call: .; j_call: TRBJ1-1; clone_size: few; cdr3_aa: CAWSNREVGTEAFF; cdr3_nt: TGTGCCTGGAGTAACCGAGAGGTTGGGACTGAAGCTTTCTTT
v_call: TRBV6-5; d_call: TRBD1; j_call: TRBJ2-5; clone_size: .; cdr3_aa: CASTLTRDREETQYF; cdr3_nt: TGTGCCAGCACCTTAACCCGGGACAGAGAAGAGACCCAGTACTTC
v_call: TRBV20-1; d_call: .; j_call: TRBJ2-7; clone_size: .; cdr3_aa: CSAEDRLEQYF; cdr3_nt: TGCAGTGCTGAAGACCGACTCGAGCAGTACTTC
v_call: TRBV19; d_call: .; j_call: TRBJ1-1; clone_size: .; cdr3_aa: CASSTGGTREGTEAFF; cdr3_nt: TGTGCCAGTAGTACCGGTGGGACAAGAGAAGGAACTGAAGCTTTCTTT
v_call: TRBV5-1; d_call: TRBD2; j_call: TRBJ2-3; clone_size: .; cdr3_aa: CASSFAGRADTQYF; cdr3_nt: TGCGCCAGCAGCTTCGCGGGGAGGGCAGATACGCAGTATTTT
v_call: TRBV18; d_call: TRBD1; j_call: TRBJ1-1; clone_size: .; cdr3_aa: CASSPIQGAKGTEAFF; cdr3_nt: TGTGCCAGCTCACCCATACAGGGGGCGAAGGGCACTGAAGCTTTCTTT
v_call: TRBV30; d_call: .; j_call: TRBJ2-7; clone_size: .; cdr3_aa: CACGIVGEQYF; cdr3_nt: TGTGCCTGCGGGATTGTGGGGGAGCAGTACTTC
v_call: TRBV28; d_call: .; j_call: TRBJ1-2; clone_size: .; cdr3_aa: CASSLEQINYGYTF; cdr3_nt: TGTGCCAGCAGTTTAGAACAGATAAACTATGGCTACACCTTC
v_call: TRBV6-5; d_call: .; j_call: TRBJ1-2; clone_size: .; cdr3_aa: CASSQQGGGYGYTF; cdr3_nt: TGTGCCAGCAGTCAACAGGGAGGGGGCTATGGCTACACCTTC
v_call: TRBV5-5; d_call: .; j_call: TRBJ1-1; clone_size: once; cdr3_aa: CASSFEYGQSRPAFF; cdr3_nt: TGTGCCAGCAGCTTCGAGTATGGACAGAGCAGACCAGCTTTCTTT
v_call: TRBV5-4; d_call: .; j_call: TRBJ1-1; clone_size: few; cdr3_aa: CASSLDVNTEAFF; cdr3_nt: TGTGCCAGCAGCTTGGATGTAAACACTGAAGCTTTCTTT
v_call: TRBV30; d_call: .; j_call: TRBJ1-3; clone_size: .; cdr3_aa: CAWGGRARGNTIYF; cdr3_nt: TGTGCCTGGGGAGGGAGGGCGCGGGGAAACACCATATATTTT
v_call: TRBV7-9; d_call: .; j_call: TRBJ2-5; clone_size: .; cdr3_aa: CASSPTGPQETQYF; cdr3_nt: TGTGCCAGCAGCCCCACAGGCCCCCAAGAGACCCAGTACTTC
v_call: TRBV15; d_call: .; j_call: TRBJ1-4; clone_size: .; cdr3_aa: CATSKGRTDSNEKLFF; cdr3_nt: TGTGCCACCAGCAAGGGCCGGACAGATAGTAATGAAAAACTGTTTTTT